This T cell receptor beta chain was recorded in a study of control samples from healthy donors and cancer patients. Sequencing used immunoSEQ multiplex PCR; TCRdb keeps in-frame clones, though not all of them. The sample contains tens of thousands of clones, 92% of which appear only once. Germline values: CDR1 KGHDR, CDR2 SFDVKD. There are 13 residues in the CDR3. Trimming left V 2 bases short and J 8 bases short, with 11 bases between. The chain links TRBV24-1 to TRBJ1-2; D is possibly TRBD1 (5 bases). Sequenced: blood. The sequence came from a woman in her forties or fifties in good health. The CDR3, as DNA: TGTGCCACCAGTGATTGGGACCTCGGAGGCTACACCTTC. Protein: CATSDWDLGGYTF.